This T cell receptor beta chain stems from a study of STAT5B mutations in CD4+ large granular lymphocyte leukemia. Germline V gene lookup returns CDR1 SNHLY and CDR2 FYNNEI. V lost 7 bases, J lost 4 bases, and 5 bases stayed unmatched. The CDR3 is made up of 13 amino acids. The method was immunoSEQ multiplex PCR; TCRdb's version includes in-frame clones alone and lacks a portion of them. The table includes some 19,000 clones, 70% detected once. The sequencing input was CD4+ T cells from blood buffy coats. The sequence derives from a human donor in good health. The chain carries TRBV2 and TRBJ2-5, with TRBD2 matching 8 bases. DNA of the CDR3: TGTGCCAGCAACGGGGGGGCCGGAGAGACCCAGTACTTC. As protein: CASNGGAGETQYF.